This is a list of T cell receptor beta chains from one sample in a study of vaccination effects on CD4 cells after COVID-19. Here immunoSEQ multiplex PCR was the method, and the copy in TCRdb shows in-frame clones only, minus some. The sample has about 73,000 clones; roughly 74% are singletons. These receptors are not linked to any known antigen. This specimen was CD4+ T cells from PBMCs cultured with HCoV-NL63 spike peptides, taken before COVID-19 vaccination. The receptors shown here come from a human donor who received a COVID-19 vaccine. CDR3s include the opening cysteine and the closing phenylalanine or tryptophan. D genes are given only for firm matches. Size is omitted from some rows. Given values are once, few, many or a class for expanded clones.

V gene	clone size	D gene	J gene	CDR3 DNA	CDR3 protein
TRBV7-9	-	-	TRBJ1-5	TGTGCCATCGCGGACGGTAATCAGCCCCAGCATTTT	CAIADGNQPQHF
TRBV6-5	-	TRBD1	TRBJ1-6	TGTGCCAGCAGAACGACAGGGGGGACCTATTCACCCCTCCACTTT	CASRTTGGTYSPLHF
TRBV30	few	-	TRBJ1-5	TGTGCCTGGAGTCGGGGGGGGCTTATCCAGCCCCAGCATTTT	CAWSRGGLIQPQHF
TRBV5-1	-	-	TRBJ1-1	TGCGCCAGCAGCTTGGCCGGACCGAACACTGAAGCTTTCTTT	CASSLAGPNTEAFF
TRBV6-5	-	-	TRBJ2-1	TGTGCCACGTCGAATTTGGGAGTCTACAATGAGCAGTTCTTC	CATSNLGVYNEQFF
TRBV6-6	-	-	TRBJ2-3	TGTGCCAGCAGTCGATCTAGAGAATACACAGATACGCAGTATTTT	CASSRSREYTDTQYF
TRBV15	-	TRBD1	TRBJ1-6	TGTGCCACCAGCAGAGATGGTGGGACAGGGTTAAATTCACCCCTCCACTTT	CATSRDGGTGLNSPLHF
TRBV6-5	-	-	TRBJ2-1	TGTGCCAGCAGTTACCCGTACAATGAGCAGTTCTTC	CASSYPYNEQFF
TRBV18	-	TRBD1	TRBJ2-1	TGTGCCAGCTCACCACTAGGACAGGGATCCTACAATGAGCAGTTCTTC	CASSPLGQGSYNEQFF
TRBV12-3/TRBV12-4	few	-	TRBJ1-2	TGTGCCAGCAGTTTGTGGGGAAACTATGGCTACACCTTC	CASSLWGNYGYTF
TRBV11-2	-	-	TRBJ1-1	TGTGCCAGCAGCTTGACAGTGACCCTGAACACTGAAGCTTTCTTT	CASSLTVTLNTEAFF
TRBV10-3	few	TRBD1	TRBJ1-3	TGTGCCGCGGGACAGGACTCTGGAAACACCATATATTTT	CAAGQDSGNTIYF
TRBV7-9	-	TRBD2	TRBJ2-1	TGTGCCAGCAGCTCCGTCGAAAAACTAGCGACCAGGAATGAGCAGTTCTTC	CASSSVEKLATRNEQFF
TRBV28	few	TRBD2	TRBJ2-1	TGTGCCAGCAGTACACTAGCGGGGGGCGTCAATGAGCAGTTCTTC	CASSTLAGGVNEQFF
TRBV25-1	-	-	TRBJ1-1	TGTGCCAGCTACGGGCCGGGGATGAACACTGAAGCTTTCTTT	CASYGPGMNTEAFF
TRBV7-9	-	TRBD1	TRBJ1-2	TGTGCCAGCAGCTCTGGACAGGGTGGTGGCTACACCTTC	CASSSGQGGGYTF
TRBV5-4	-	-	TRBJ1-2	TGTGCCAGCAGCCAGGACAGTAATTATGGCTACACCTTC	CASSQDSNYGYTF
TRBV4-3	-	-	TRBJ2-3	TGCGCCAGCAGCCAAGCGGCAGCGACAGATACGCAGTATTTT	CASSQAAATDTQYF
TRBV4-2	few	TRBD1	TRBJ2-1	TGTGCCAGCAGCAACCTGGGACAGGGGGGTTTCGGTGAGCAGTTCTTC	CASSNLGQGGFGEQFF
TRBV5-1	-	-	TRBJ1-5	TGCGCCAGCAGCTTGGACTATAGCAATCAGCCCCAGCATTTT	CASSLDYSNQPQHF
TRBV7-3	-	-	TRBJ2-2	TGTGCCAGCAGCTTAAATCCCCTCGGGACCGGGGAGCTGTTTTTT	CASSLNPLGTGELFF
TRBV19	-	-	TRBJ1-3	TGTGCCACAATTTCGACAGGCCCCTCTGGAAACACCATATATTTT	CATISTGPSGNTIYF
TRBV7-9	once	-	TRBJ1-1	TGTGCCAGCAGCTTAATCGGGGGCACTGAAGCTTTCTTT	CASSLIGGTEAFF
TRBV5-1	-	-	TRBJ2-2	TGCGCCAGCAGCTTGGGGGCGAACACCGGGGAGCTGTTTTTT	CASSLGANTGELFF
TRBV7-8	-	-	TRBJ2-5	TGTGCCAGCAGCCCACGGACATATCAAGAGACCCAGTACTTC	CASSPRTYQETQYF
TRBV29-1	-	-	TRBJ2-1	TGCAGCGTTGTCCCGCAGGGCGGGAATGAGCAGTTCTTC	CSVVPQGGNEQFF
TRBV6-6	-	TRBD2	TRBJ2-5	TGTGCCAGCAGCTCCGGGACTTCGGGGGGTCAAGAGACCCAGTACTTC	CASSSGTSGGQETQYF
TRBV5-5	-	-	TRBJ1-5	TGTGCCAGCAGCTTGGATACGGGGAATTGGCAGCCCCAGCATTTT	CASSLDTGNWQPQHF
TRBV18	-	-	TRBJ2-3	TGTGCCAGCTCTTCAGGGGATACGCAGTATTTT	CASSSGDTQYF
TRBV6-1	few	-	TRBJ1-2	TGTGCCAGCAGTGATCATACAGGCCTCTATGGCTACACCTTC	CASSDHTGLYGYTF
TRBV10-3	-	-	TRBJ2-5	TGTGCCATCAGTGGGTTTGGGGGAGGTAGGGAGACCCAGTACTTC	CAISGFGGGRETQYF
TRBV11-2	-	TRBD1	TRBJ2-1	TGTGCCAGCAGCTCTCGGACAGGGGTTGGCAATGAGCAGTTCTTC	CASSSRTGVGNEQFF
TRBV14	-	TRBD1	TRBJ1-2	TGTGCCAGCAGCCAATCGACAGGGGGCTATGGCTACACCTTC	CASSQSTGGYGYTF
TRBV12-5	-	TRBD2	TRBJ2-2	TGTGCTAGTGATTGGCGGGGGGGACCCGGGGAGCTGTTTTTT	CASDWRGGPGELFF
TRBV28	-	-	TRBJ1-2	TGTGCCAGCAGTTTAAGGTATAACTATGGCTACACCTTC	CASSLRYNYGYTF
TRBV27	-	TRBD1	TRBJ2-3	TGTGCCAGCAGTACCCTTGGGACAGGGGGCTCTTTAGGCACAGATACGCAGTATTTT	CASSTLGTGGSLGTDTQYF